Described below is a single T cell receptor (beta chain) sequence and its context. No antigen is known for it. The data belong to a study of blood T cells in healthy people across ages. Findings and limits, study-wide: When set beside aged donors, long-lived donors presented more naive CD4+ cells and higher diversity.

Together with a sample-barcoded 5' primer, a J-beta primer mix was included in a second PCR lasting about 6 to 12 cycles. TCRdb ran MiXCR on the 5' RACE reads and lists one entry per CDR3 protein. The sample records roughly 2 million distinct CDR3 sequences, around 48% being singletons. CDR3 length equals 14 residues. The V gene's germline CDR1 is MNHEY and CDR2 SVGEGT. Trimming stripped 2 bases from V and 7 bases from J, with 15 bases between. Sequences were obtained from blood. The TCR was taken from a woman between 35 and 50 years old in good health. V gene TRBV6-2 or TRBV6-3 combines with J gene TRBJ2-7; D might be TRBD1 (6 bases). The CDR3 DNA reads TGTGCCAGCAGTTACGTGGGGGCGTACAATGAGCAGTACTTC. Translated, it gives CASSYVGAYNEQYF.